Listed below are T cell receptor beta chains from one sample, sequenced in a study of neurological immune-mediated disorders. Using its own MiXCR run on the 5' RACE reads, TCRdb lists one record per CDR3 protein. The data contain 75,000 to 95,000 distinct CDR3 sequences, 17% of them singletons. Specimen: PBMCs. The receptors here all came from a middle-aged woman in good health. Both conserved end residues are part of each CDR3. A D gene is named only where the DNA matches it firmly. Clone size is given for some rows only: seen once, a few or many times, or a class if the clone is expanded.

v_call	j_call	d_call	clone_size	cdr3_aa	cdr3_nt
TRBV7-9	TRBJ1-1	-	many	CASSSLGPEAFF	TGTGCCAGCAGTTCCCTAGGCCCTGAAGCTTTCTTT
TRBV7-2	TRBJ2-3	-	many	CAGGLGADTQYF	TGTGCCGGGGGCTTAGGCGCAGATACGCAGTATTTT
TRBV5-1	TRBJ2-6	TRBD1	many	CASSSGQGELSGANVLTF	TGCGCCAGCAGCTCGGGACAGGGGGAACTCTCTGGGGCCAACGTCCTGACTTTC
TRBV3-1	TRBJ1-1	TRBD1	many	CASSLSGQGPLSEAFF	TGTGCCAGCAGCCTATCGGGACAGGGCCCATTATCTGAAGCTTTCTTT
TRBV5-1	TRBJ2-5	-	-	CASSPSRGQETQYF	TGCGCCAGCAGCCCCTCTAGGGGCCAAGAGACCCAGTACTTC
TRBV10-3	TRBJ1-1	-	many	CAIRGDMNTEAFF	TGTGCCATCCGGGGCGATATGAACACTGAAGCTTTCTTT
TRBV29-1	TRBJ2-5	TRBD2	many	CSASVAGSGETQYF	TGCAGCGCCTCGGTAGCGGGGAGCGGGGAGACCCAGTACTTC
TRBV4-3	TRBJ1-1	-	-	CASSQDFAGVNTEAYF	TGCGCCAGCAGCCAAGATTTCGCAGGCGTGAACACTGAAGCTTACTTT
TRBV6-5	TRBJ1-2	TRBD1	many	CASSAGGADYGYTF	TGTGCCAGCAGTGCAGGGGGCGCAGACTATGGCTACACCTTC
TRBV5-1	TRBJ2-3	TRBD2	many	CASSYPSGGVPDTQYF	TGCGCCAGCAGCTACCCTAGCGGGGGAGTCCCAGATACGCAGTATTTT
TRBV4-1	TRBJ2-6	-	many	CASSQDWGKGAGANVLTF	TGCGCCAGCAGCCAAGATTGGGGGAAAGGTGCTGGGGCCAACGTCCTGACTTTC
TRBV7-8	TRBJ1-2	-	many	CASSLLTASNNYGYTF	TGTGCCAGCAGCTTATTGACAGCTTCTAATAACTATGGCTACACCTTC
TRBV5-5	TRBJ2-1	TRBD2	many	CASSLSGDAYNEQFF	TGTGCCAGCAGCCTTAGCGGGGATGCTTACAATGAGCAGTTCTTC
TRBV12-3/TRBV12-4	TRBJ2-2	TRBD2	many	CASNSPAGLAGGGGELFF	TGTGCCAGCAACTCCCCCGCGGGACTAGCGGGGGGAGGCGGGGAGCTGTTTTTT
TRBV7-2	TRBJ1-6	-	many	CASSFRLDSPLHF	TGTGCCAGCAGCTTTCGGCTCGATTCACCCCTCCACTTT
TRBV19	TRBJ2-5	TRBD2	-	CASSIEPGGGLARTQYF	TGTGCCAGTAGTATAGAGCCCGGCGGGGGGCTAGCTAGGACCCAGTACTTC
TRBV29-1	TRBJ1-1	-	many	CSGVQGTEAFF	TGCAGCGGTGTGCAGGGAACTGAAGCTTTCTTT
TRBV7-2	TRBJ2-3	TRBD1	many	CASSLGQQRDTQYF	TGTGCCAGCAGCTTGGGACAGCAAAGAGATACGCAGTATTTT
TRBV28	TRBJ1-6	-	many	CASSFRFPLNSPLHF	TGTGCCAGCAGCTTCAGGTTCCCGCTAAATTCACCCCTCCACTTT
TRBV7-2	TRBJ2-5	TRBD2	many	CASSLPAGEETQYF	TGTGCCAGCAGCTTGCCAGCGGGGGAAGAGACCCAGTACTTC
TRBV14	TRBJ2-7	-	many	CASSLLDRTIYEQYF	TGTGCCAGCAGCCTCTTGGACAGAACGATCTACGAGCAGTACTTC
TRBV15	TRBJ2-5	TRBD2	many	CATSRVSGPGETQYF	TGTGCCACCAGCAGAGTTAGCGGGCCGGGGGAGACCCAGTACTTC
TRBV20-1	TRBJ1-2	-	many	CSAGTPGRDGYTF	TGCAGTGCAGGTACACCTGGTAGAGATGGCTACACCTTC
TRBV6-5	TRBJ2-3	-	many	CASNPPGSAQYF	TGTGCCAGCAATCCTCCCGGGAGTGCGCAGTATTTT
TRBV28	TRBJ2-2	TRBD1	few	CASREPDRGRVPAGELFF	TGTGCCAGCAGGGAGCCTGACAGGGGGCGCGTTCCCGCCGGGGAGCTGTTTTTT
TRBV6-6	TRBJ1-2	TRBD1	many	CASSAGTGAPFTF	TGTGCCAGCAGCGCCGGGACAGGGGCTCCCTTCACCTTC
TRBV7-2	TRBJ1-5	-	many	CASSLQSNQPQHF	TGTGCCAGCAGCTTACAGAGCAATCAGCCCCAGCATTTT
TRBV7-2	TRBJ2-3	TRBD2	many	CASSPSSGDTDTQYF	TGTGCCAGCAGCCCTAGTAGCGGGGACACAGATACGCAGTATTTT
TRBV29-1	TRBJ1-1	-	-	CSVNENTEAFF	TGCAGCGTTAATGAGAACACTGAAGCTTTCTTT
TRBV6-1	TRBJ1-2	-	many	CASNPGHGTFGYTF	TGTGCCAGCAACCCGGGACACGGAACTTTCGGCTACACCTTC
TRBV4-3	TRBJ2-1	TRBD1	many	CASSQDLRQGAVNEQFF	TGCGCCAGCAGCCAAGATCTGAGGCAGGGGGCGGTGAATGAGCAGTTCTTC
TRBV5-1	TRBJ2-3	TRBD2	many	CASSFVSGGMEDTQYF	TGCGCCAGCAGCTTCGTGAGCGGGGGAATGGAGGATACGCAGTATTTT
TRBV7-7	TRBJ2-3	TRBD2	-	CASSLGASGVTDTQYF	TGTGCCAGCAGCTTAGGGGCTAGCGGGGTCACAGATACGCAGTATTTT
TRBV7-9	TRBJ2-1	TRBD2	many	CASSSSYGTSYNEQFF	TGTGCCAGCAGCTCCAGTTACGGGACTAGCTACAATGAGCAGTTCTTC
TRBV5-1	TRBJ2-1	-	-	CASSLHRGRLGDYNEQFF	TGCGCCAGCAGCTTACACCGGGGCCGACTGGGGGATTACAATGAGCAGTTCTTC
TRBV6-4	TRBJ1-4	-	many	CASSDPGTNEKLFF	TGTGCCAGCAGTGACCCGGGGACTAATGAAAAACTGTTTTTT
TRBV4-2	TRBJ1-3	-	many	CASSQDLGQAGNTIYF	TGTGCCAGCAGCCAAGATCTGGGACAAGCTGGAAACACCATATATTTT
TRBV7-8	TRBJ1-1	-	many	CASSLVRGAGTEAFF	TGTGCCAGCAGCTTAGTTCGAGGGGCGGGCACTGAAGCTTTCTTT
TRBV11-1	TRBJ1-2	-	many	CASSLAPGGGGYTF	TGTGCCAGCAGCTTAGCCCCCGGGGGCGGCGGCTACACCTTC
TRBV29-1	TRBJ1-4	-	many	CSVAGTGGGVREKLFF	TGCAGCGTTGCGGGAACTGGTGGTGGGGTTCGCGAAAAACTGTTTTTT
TRBV10-3	TRBJ2-5	-	many	CAISEIAGVETQYF	TGTGCCATCAGTGAGATTGCAGGTGTAGAGACCCAGTACTTC
TRBV20-1	TRBJ2-2	TRBD1	-	CSATRTGRPGELFF	TGCAGTGCTACCCGGACAGGGAGACCCGGGGAGCTGTTTTTT
TRBV12-3/TRBV12-4	TRBJ2-1	-	once	CASDGPGTYNEQFF	TGTGCCAGCGACGGGCCGGGCACCTACAATGAGCAGTTCTTC